This T cell receptor beta chain appears in the sequencing data of a study of T cells in Graves' hyperthyroidism and ophthalmopathy (dated by TCRdb to about 2019). For the wider study: Peripheral blood was collected at initial diagnosis, before any treatment. To identify TCR V-J signatures that set the groups apart, the researchers used a discovery cohort of more than 95 patients, made up of some 41 with Graves' ophthalmopathy and some 60 with stable Graves' hyperthyroidism. Whether ophthalmopathy could be predicted prospectively was tested in an independent validation cohort made up of under 20 hyperthyroidism patients plus 17 patients who later progressed to ophthalmopathy. The approximately 90 discovery patients were divided at random into training and test sets in a 7:3 ratio. In addition, the study compared T-cell repertoires in thyroid tissue and in blood from about six Graves' hyperthyroidism patients. After sampling, hyperthyroidism patients received methimazole starting at 30 mg daily, and ophthalmopathy patients received high-dose intravenous methylprednisolone. TCR Vbeta CDR3 sequencing of 135 peripheral blood samples (under 45 ophthalmopathy, approximately 80 hyperthyroidism and about 17 progressor patients) is reported in the paper. Results and caveats for the whole study, not just this receptor: Sample size was not statistically predetermined, and blinding of investigators to group allocation was not performed. Ophthalmopathy was separated from stable hyperthyroidism by a 13 V-J signature model, with around 88% sensitivity and just over 81% specificity obtained in cross-validation and 80%/75% obtained in testing. Most expanded thyroid clonotypes (frequency above 0.001) were also detected in blood, a finding suggesting that blood repertoires may reflect thyroid immune responses. During validation, the model predicted progression to ophthalmopathy a median of about 5.9 months ahead of onset, with approximately 70% sensitivity and less than 85% specificity.

TCR beta CDR3 regions were amplified from RNA transcripts. A first-round RT-PCR of the TCR CDR3 used the HTBI primer set with the Qiagen OneStep RT-PCR kit. Libraries were constructed in a second round of multiplex PCR, after which size selection and purification were performed. Libraries were sequenced paired-end with 100 bp reads on an Illumina HiSeq2000. In the source study's methods: Raw data were processed with SOAPnuke, discarding reads with adapters, uncalled bases, mean Phred below 15, or no exact constant-primer or identifier match. High-quality paired reads were merged with COPE v1.2.5, and unique nucleotide sequences were defined as clonotypes. MiTCR v1.1 was used to align clonotypes to the IMGT TRBV, TRBD and TRBJ reference segments. The analysis included only V-J combinations with a frequency above 0.0001, which together covered 98% to 99.2% of the repertoires. The TCS score was defined as F50 (clonal expansion) divided by E x V (chaos), with BLOSUM62-based TCRdist calculated between CDR3 peptides within each V-J. Welch's t-statistics and random forest reduced 450 to 600 V-J features to 13, which were used in a naive Bayes classifier (R e1071). TCRdb took the public reads, trimmed them with fastp at Q25, ran MiXCR for clone calling and kept in-frame beta chains. Every CDR3 protein is listed once, alongside the most common genes and DNA of its rows. In this record, the V and J calls reflect TCRdb's handling and not the investigators' own analysis. The sample table contains under 500,000 distinct CDR3 sequences; only one count was recorded for more than 12% of them. The top ten constitute approximately 29% of the sample.

At least ten counts were recorded for this clonotype. It has no known antigen specificity. Per-base quality was not reported, and no clone a single base away is much larger than it. Ophthalmopathy patients had moderately to severely active disease, Clinical Activity Score of at least 3, NOSPECS grade of at least 4, and duration under 3 months. Patients with uncontrolled infections, other autoimmune diseases, pregnancy or lactation were excluded. Diagnoses were based on clinical symptoms, serum thyroxine and TRAb, thyroid ultrasound and orbital computed tomography. Ficoll-Paque density gradient centrifugation was used to isolate PBMCs from around 10 ml of fresh peripheral blood. Total RNA was extracted with Trizol reagent, and quality was checked on an Agilent 2100 Bioanalyzer. Inclusive of the bounding cysteine and phenylalanine, the CDR3 is 17 residues long. Only CDR3 DNA is held: 51 bases, read in frame from base 1. V ends up 4 bases short and J 0 bases short, with an unmatched junction base count of 4. CDR1 and CDR2 are read off the germline V gene as MDHEN and SYDVKM.

This clonotype originated in a man aged 45-60 years with Graves' ophthalmopathy. The V gene is TRBV28 and the J gene is TRBJ2-1; a stretch of 12 junction bases matches TRBD2. The sequenced sample consisted of blood. Here is the DNA: TGTGCCAGCAGTTCGGGACTAGCGGGCCGCTCCTACAATGAGCAGTTCTTC. This translates into CASSSGLAGRSYNEQFF.